Here is one T cell receptor beta chain with its context. Its target is unknown. Libraries were made from TCR beta cDNA, and they carried unique molecular identifiers. Each batch of roughly 0.9 to 10 million T cells produced 500,000 to 600,000 cDNA molecules. TCRdb re-analysed the PCR reads in MiXCR, keeping a single row per CDR3 protein. The sample has hundreds of thousands of distinct CDR3 sequences, around 60% seen once; the top ten hold roughly 10%. The data are from a study of post-analysis software for immune sequencing data. Across the whole study: Patients had relapsing-remitting, secondary progressive or progressive-relapsing multiple sclerosis; some lacked subtype. Findings and limits, study-wide: Patients carried 5 or 6 TRBV segments more frequently than controls did, and TRBV5-6, TRBV5-1 and TRBV20-1 were among them. A significant reduction in normalized Chao1 diversity was observed in multiple sclerosis patients versus controls. Same-batch preparations were strongly co-clustered by F measure.

CDR3 length: 17 residues. Germline loops: CDR1 SGHAT, CDR2 FQNNGV. The V gene is TRBV11-2, the J gene TRBJ2-5; TRBD1 aligns across 9 bases. The J call is doubtful: the DNA matches TRBJ2-7 better. The sequence was obtained from a girl aged 2-10 years with multiple sclerosis. Input material: blood. The CDR3 spells CASSSRPAGTGSDEQYF. CDR3 coding DNA: TGTGCCAGCAGCTCAAGGCCCGCCGGGACAGGGAGCGACGAGCAGTACTTC.